Presented here are 22 T cell receptor beta chains from one specimen sequenced in a study of blood T cell repertoires in COVID-19. Clones were sequenced by immunoSEQ multiplex PCR, and TCRdb holds only the in-frame ones, with some missing. The data contain approximately 130,000 clones, roughly four fifths of them singletons. The material sequenced was PBMCs or T cells enriched from blood (not recorded which). These TCRs come from a man aged 30 to 39 who had recovered from COVID-19.

The chain employs TRBV9 and TRBJ1-4; 8 bases are a match to TRBD1. V was clipped by 3 bases and J by 4 bases; unmatched bases: 2. Germline V gene data show CDR1 as SGDLS and CDR2 as YYNGEE. The CDR3 loop spans 14 amino acids. As DNA, the CDR3 is TGTGCCAGCAGCGGGGGACAGGTTAATGAAAAACTGTTTTTT. As protein: CASSGGQVNEKLFF.

V is TRBV12-5 and J is TRBJ2-5, with D tentatively TRBD1 (6 bases). Trimming took 0 bases from V and 5 from J, leaving 19 bases between them. CDR1 and CDR2 (germline): LGHNT, FRNRAP. The CDR3 sequence is 17 residues long. CDR3 sequence reads: CASGLVLRGPRGETQYF. The CDR3 DNA reads as TGTGCTAGTGGTTTGGTACTACGAGGGCCAAGGGGGGAGACCCAGTACTTC.

This chain links TRBV10-3 with TRBJ1-5; TRBD1 matches at 8 bases. Per germline, CDR1 ENHRY and CDR2 SYGVKD. Trimming removed 7 bases from V and 4 bases from J; junction bases left unmatched: 12. This CDR3 is 16 amino acids long. The CDR3, as DNA: TGTGCCATCATAGGCTTAGCGCAGGGGGCTAATCAGCCCCAGCATTTT. Amino acid sequence: CAIIGLAQGANQPQHF.

Turning to this clone: The junction departs from germline at one end; a sequencing error may be responsible. The sample carries other DNA sequences with the same CDR3. The chain carries TRBV19 and TRBJ1-2; TRBD1 might be the D (6 bases). Germline V CDR1 and CDR2: LNHDA, SQIVND (reference sequence). The CDR3 consists of 13 residues. CDR3 amino acids: CASSQDRSYGYTF. CDR3 nucleotide sequence: TGTGCCAGTAGTCAGGACAGAAGCTATGGCTACACTTTC.

This clone was counted only a few times. This chain links TRBV4-2 with TRBJ2-1; the match to TRBD2 covers 11 bases. This CDR3 contains 19 residues. Per the germline V gene, CDR1 is LGHNA and CDR2 is YNFKEQ. After removal of 4 bases from V and 3 bases from J, the junction contained 14 bases not matched to a gene. CDR3 coding DNA: TGTGCCAGCAGCCTCAGAGGGGGCTTCGGGACTAGCGGCTACAATGAGCAGTTCTTC. Translation gives CASSLRGGFGTSGYNEQFF.

V usage is TRBV4-2 and J usage is TRBJ1-4; D unresolved. Looked up from germline, CDR1 is LGHNA and CDR2 is YNFKEQ. CDR3 length: 14 residues. The germline V and J ends were trimmed by 4 bases and 4 bases, with 10 bases remaining between them. In DNA, the CDR3 is TGTGCCAGCAGCCGACCCAGCGTTAATGAAAAACTGTTTTTT. It translates to CASSRPSVNEKLFF.

V usage is TRBV11-3 and J usage is TRBJ2-2, with 9 bases identical to TRBD1. After removal of 5 bases from V and 4 bases from J, the junction contained 8 bases not matched to a gene. Germline values: CDR1 SGHNT, CDR2 YENEEA. The CDR3 totals 16 residues. The DNA of the CDR3 is TGTGCCAGCAGCATAGGGGGACAGGGAAGCACCGGGGAGCTGTTTTTT. Amino acids: CASSIGGQGSTGELFF.

The gene calls are TRBV18 and TRBJ2-2; 14 bases are shared with TRBD2. The CDR3 has 16 residues. The germline V gene has CDR1 KGHSH and CDR2 LQKENI. With 3 bases clipped from V and 4 bases from J, the junction kept 1 base outside the gene matches. CDR3 sequence (DNA): TGTGCCAGCTCACCTGGGACTAGCGGGGGCACCGGGGAGCTGTTTTTT. Translated, it gives CASSPGTSGGTGELFF.

The chain links TRBV27 to TRBJ2-1; 10 bases agree with TRBD2. The CDR3 sequence is 18 residues long. The junction had 12 bases not matched to a gene; V was cut back by 5 bases and J by 2 bases. Germline V gene sequence: CDR1 MNHEY, CDR2 SMNVEV (reference sequence). The CDR3 DNA sequence: TGTGCCAGCAGTCCCTCGACTAGCGGGCGCTCCACCTACAATGAGCAGTTCTTC. Translated: CASSPSTSGRSTYNEQFF.

The rearrangement uses TRBV10-2 and TRBJ2-7, with TRBD2 identical over 14 bases. V shed 10 bases and J 7 bases; nucleotides not matched to a gene: 6. Germline assignment: CDR1 WSHSY and CDR2 SAAADI. The CDR3 consists of 13 residues. As DNA, the CDR3 is TGCGCCACCTGGACTAGCGGGGGGCGTGAGCAGTACTTC. Amino acid sequence: CATWTSGGREQYF.

V usage is TRBV5-6 and J usage is TRBJ1-2; D remains ambiguous. In germline, CDR1 is SGHDT, CDR2 YYEEEE. V shed 1 base and J shed 4 bases, with 14 bases lying between them. The CDR3 length is 15 residues. This chain's CDR3 is CASSLSRGAGYGYTF. The CDR3 bases are TGTGCCAGCAGCTTGTCGCGGGGTGCGGGCTATGGCTACACCTTC.

This sequence joins TRBV6-1 and TRBJ1-2; D unclear. Trimming shortened V by 2 bases and J by 8 bases, and 18 bases separated the two germline ends. The germline CDR1 and CDR2 sequences are MNHNS and SASEGT. CDR3 length equals 15 residues. The CDR3 region has the DNA TGTGCCAGCAGTGAAAACCCAGGCCCCTATTGGGGCTACACCTTC. Protein sequence: CASSENPGPYWGYTF.

The chain employs TRBV6-4 and TRBJ2-1; D not resolved. Germline loops: CDR1 MRHNA, CDR2 SNTAGT. The CDR3 length is 13 residues. V was cut by 3 bases and J by 4 bases, with 7 bases left in between. CDR3 sequence: CASSESEYNEQFF. The DNA of the CDR3 is TGTGCCAGCAGTGAATCGGAGTACAATGAGCAGTTCTTC.

In nucleotides, the CDR3 is TGTGCCTGGAGTGCACCCGGGACTAGCGGCCAAGAGACCCAGTACTTC. Protein: CAWSAPGTSGQETQYF. V is TRBV30 and J is TRBJ2-5, with 11 bases that match TRBD2. J was trimmed by 1 base and V by 1 base; bases with no gene match: 5. The CDR3 totals 16 residues. The V gene's germline CDR1 is GTSNPN and CDR2 SVGIG (reference sequence).

V usage is TRBV5-1 and J usage is TRBJ2-5; TRBD1 aligns across 8 bases. The CDR3 runs to 15 residues. J gave up 5 bases and V 4 bases, and 10 bases lay outside the gene matches. From germline, CDR1 is SGHRS and CDR2 YFSETQ. CDR3 sequence (DNA): TGCGCCAGCAGCGCCACGACAGGGGTGCGGGAGACCCAGTACTTC. Translation: CASSATTGVRETQYF.

The chain uses TRBV5-1 and TRBJ1-2; D is possibly TRBD1 (5 bases). V dropped 0 bases and J dropped 2 bases, with 11 bases sitting between them. Germline CDR1 and CDR2: SGHRS and YFSETQ. The CDR3 contains 15 residues. This chain's CDR3 is CASSLAETENYGYTF. The DNA of the CDR3 is TGCGCCAGCAGCTTGGCCGAGACAGAGAACTATGGCTACACCTTC.

The V gene is TRBV6-1, the J gene TRBJ1-1; 9 nucleotides match TRBD1. CDR3 length: 19 amino acids. V dropped 3 bases and J dropped 1; count of bases not matched to a gene: 15. Germline V gene lookup returns CDR1 MNHNS and CDR2 SASEGT. CDR3 coding DNA: TGTGCCAGCAGTGAGAGTCGGGACAGGGTAATATTTGGGAACACTGAAGCTTTCTTT. Amino acid sequence: CASSESRDRVIFGNTEAFF.

The V and J genes are TRBV5-5 and TRBJ1-1; 9 nucleotides align to TRBD1. This CDR3 is 14 amino acids long. Trimming at V came to 4 bases and at J to 1 base, leaving 2 bases not matched to a gene. Germline CDR1 SGHKS, CDR2 YYEKEE (reference sequence). The CDR3: CASSPGQGNTEAFF. CDR3 sequence (DNA): TGTGCCAGCAGCCCGGGACAGGGGAACACTGAAGCTTTCTTT. The full variable domain, rest sourced from reference TRBV5-5 and TRBJ1-1, is DAGVTQSPTHLIKTRGQQVTLRCSPISGHKSVSWYQQVLGQGPQFIFQYYEKEERGRGNFPDRFSARQFPNYSSELNVNALLLGDSALYLCASSPGQGNTEAFFGQGTRLTVV.

This clone was seen only once. V is TRBV13 and J is TRBJ2-1; 7 bases align to TRBD1. The CDR3 has 15 residues. The V gene's germline CDR1 is PRHDT and CDR2 FYEKMQ (reference sequence). With 5 bases clipped from V and 0 bases from J, the junction kept 4 bases outside the gene matches. In DNA, the CDR3 is TGTGCCAGCAGCCCTCACAGGGGCTCCTACAATGAGCAGTTCTTC. This translates into CASSPHRGSYNEQFF.

V is TRBV5-4 and J is TRBJ2-5; 7 bases are a match to TRBD2. The V gene's germline CDR1 is SGHNT and CDR2 YYREEE (reference sequence). The CDR3 has 15 amino acids. V trimming: 0 bases; J trimming: 4 bases; junction bases outside the gene matches: 6. The DNA of the CDR3 is TGTGCCAGCAGCTTGGGCGGGGGTCGAAGAGAGACCCAGTACTTC. It encodes CASSLGGGRRETQYF. The whole variable domain, filled in from reference TRBV5-4 and TRBJ2-5, reads ETGVTQSPTHLIKTRGQQVTLRCSSQSGHNTVSWYQQALGQGPQFIFQYYREEENGRGNFPPRFSGLQFPNYSSELNVNALELDDSALYLCASSLGGGRRETQYFGPGTRLLVL.

The rearrangement links TRBV6-5 to TRBJ1-6; possibly TRBD1 for D (6 bases). This CDR3 has 14 amino acids. Germline CDR1 reads MNHEY; CDR2 reads SVGAGI. The V end lost 2 bases, the J end lost 7 bases, and 9 bases lay between the germline ends. DNA for the CDR3: TGTGCCAGCAGTTACATCGGACAGAATTCACCCCTCCACTTT. It specifies CASSYIGQNSPLHF.

Regarding this clone: A junction boundary mismatches the germline segment, possibly from a read error. V gene TRBV11-2 combines with J gene TRBJ2-5, with D unclear. The CDR3 runs 13 residues. Per the germline V gene, CDR1 is SGHAT and CDR2 is FQNNGV. The DNA of the CDR3 is TGTGCCAGCAGCTTCCAGGCCCAAGCGACCCAGTACTTC. It yields the protein CASSFQAQATQYF.